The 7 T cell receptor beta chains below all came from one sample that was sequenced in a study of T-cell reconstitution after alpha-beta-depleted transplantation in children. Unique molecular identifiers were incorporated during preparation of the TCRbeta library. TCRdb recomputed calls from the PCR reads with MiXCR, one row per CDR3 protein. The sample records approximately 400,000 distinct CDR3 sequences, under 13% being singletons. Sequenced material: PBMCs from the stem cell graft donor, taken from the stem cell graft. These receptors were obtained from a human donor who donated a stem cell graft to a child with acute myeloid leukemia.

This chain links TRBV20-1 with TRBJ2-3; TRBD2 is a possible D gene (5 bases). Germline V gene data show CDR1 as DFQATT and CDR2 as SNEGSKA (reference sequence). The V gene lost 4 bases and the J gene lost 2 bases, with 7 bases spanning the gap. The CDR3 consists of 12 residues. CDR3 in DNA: TGCAGTGCTAAGACTATCACAGATACGCAGTATTTT. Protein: CSAKTITDTQYF.

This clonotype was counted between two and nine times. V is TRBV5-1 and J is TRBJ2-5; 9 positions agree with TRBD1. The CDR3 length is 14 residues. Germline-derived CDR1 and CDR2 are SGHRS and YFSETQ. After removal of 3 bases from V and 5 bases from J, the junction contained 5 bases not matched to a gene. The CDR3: CASSYATGGETQYF. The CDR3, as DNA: TGCGCCAGCAGCTACGCGACAGGGGGGGAGACCCAGTACTTC.

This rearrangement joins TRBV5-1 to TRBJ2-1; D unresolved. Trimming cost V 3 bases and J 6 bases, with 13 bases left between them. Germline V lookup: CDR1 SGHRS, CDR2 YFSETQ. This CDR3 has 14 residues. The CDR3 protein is CASSWDGLVNEQFF. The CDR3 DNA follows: TGCGCCAGCAGCTGGGATGGCCTCGTCAATGAGCAGTTCTTC.

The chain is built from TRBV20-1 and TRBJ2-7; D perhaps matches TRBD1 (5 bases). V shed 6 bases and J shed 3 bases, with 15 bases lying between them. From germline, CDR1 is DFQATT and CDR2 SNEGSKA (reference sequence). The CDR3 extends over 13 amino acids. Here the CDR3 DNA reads TGCAGTGCGAGCAGGGATAAGGGCTACGAGCAGTACTTC. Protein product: CSASRDKGYEQYF.

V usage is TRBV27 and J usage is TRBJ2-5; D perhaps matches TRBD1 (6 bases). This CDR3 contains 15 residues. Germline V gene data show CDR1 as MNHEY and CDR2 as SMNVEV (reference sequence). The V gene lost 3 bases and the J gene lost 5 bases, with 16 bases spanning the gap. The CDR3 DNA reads TGTGCCAGCAGTTTGGGGGCTATCGTCGGGGAGACCCAGTACTTC. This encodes CASSLGAIVGETQYF.

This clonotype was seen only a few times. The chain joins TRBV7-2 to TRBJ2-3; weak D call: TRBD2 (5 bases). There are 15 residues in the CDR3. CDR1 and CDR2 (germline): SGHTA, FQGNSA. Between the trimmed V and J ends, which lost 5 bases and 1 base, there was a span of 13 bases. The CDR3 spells CASSPERIRTDTQYF. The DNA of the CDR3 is TGTGCCAGCAGCCCCGAGCGGATCCGCACAGATACGCAGTATTTT.

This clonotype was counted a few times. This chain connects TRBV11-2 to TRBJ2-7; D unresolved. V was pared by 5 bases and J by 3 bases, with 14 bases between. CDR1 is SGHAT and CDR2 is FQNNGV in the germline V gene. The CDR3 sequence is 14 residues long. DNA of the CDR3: TGTGCCAGCAGCACACAGACAATGGACTACGAGCAGTACGTC. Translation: CASSTQTMDYEQYV.